This section outlines one T cell receptor beta chain sequence together with its context. Libraries were prepared by immunoSEQ multiplex PCR; TCRdb keeps only in-frame clonotypes and omits some of them. The sample has under 130,000 clones; about four fifths are singletons. These data are taken from a study of blood T cell repertoires in COVID-19. Study overall: T cells, B-cell-depleted T cells, or PBMCs provided the cDNA or gDNA that served as material.

CDR3 length: 17 residues. The V gene's germline CDR1 is SGHRS and CDR2 YFSETQ. Trimming took off 4 bases at V and 4 bases at J, with 21 bases between the two ends. The rearrangement uses TRBV5-1 and TRBJ2-1; D may be TRBD1 (8 bases). Specimen: peripheral blood. The sequence derives from an elderly man with acute or convalescent COVID-19. In nucleotides, the CDR3 is TGCGCCAGCAGCCTCCTCCCTACAGGGGGGGGGTACAATGAGCAGTTCTTC. This encodes CASSLLPTGGGYNEQFF.